Included here is one T cell receptor (beta chain) sequence, with context. Its antigen remains unknown. This entry comes from a study of PD-1 blockade in classical Hodgkin lymphoma. The study, taken as a whole, reports: Newly diagnosed patients were reported to exhibit reduced baseline TCR diversity relative to healthy donors. Those patients who began receiving nivolumab less than 1 year after ASCT had lower diversity, and they were excluded.

CDR1 MNHNS and CDR2 SASEGT come from the germline V gene. The CDR3 sequence is 17 residues long. The ends lost 4 bases at V and 3 bases at J; junction bases unmatched: 11. Time point indicated: cycle 4 day 1 (C4D1), after 6 weeks of nivolumab. Brentuximab vedotin exposure varied among the patients, all of whom had relapsed after autologous stem cell transplantation. Thawed PBMCs underwent magnetic negative selection to yield purified CD4+ T cells. Patients' outcomes at their best amounted to complete response, partial response or progressive disease. TCRdb's table, derived via immunoSEQ multiplex PCR, lists solely in-frame clones and lacks some. Of 5,000 or so clones listed, around three quarters are singletons.

The specimen was CD4+ T cells from blood, collected before the fourth cycle of nivolumab. The V call is TRBV6-1, the J call TRBJ2-3, with 9 bases aligning to TRBD2. The clonotype comes from a human donor with classical Hodgkin lymphoma. The CDR3 region has the DNA TGTGCCAGCAGTGCCCGTCTGTTGCGGGGGGGTACAGATACGCAGTATTTT. Translating gives CASSARLLRGGTDTQYF.